A single sample gave rise to the 7 T cell receptor beta chains below, sequenced in a study of shared clonotypes between healthy human individuals. Assay used: immunoSEQ multiplex PCR; TCRdb lists only in-frame clones, some missing. This table holds roughly 2.1 million clones, just over 90% found once. CD8 cells classed as naive were CD45RO-negative and positively selected for CCR7, excluding terminally differentiated effector memory CD45RA+ cells. The sequenced material came from naive CD8+ T cells from PBMCs. The receptors derive from a young man in good health. Some clones in this sample may be carry-over from other donors' samples.

The rearrangement joins TRBV7-9 to TRBJ1-1, with 10 bases that match TRBD1. This CDR3 has 14 amino acids. Losses at the gene ends were 4 bases for V and 5 bases for J; bases not matched to a gene: 4. In germline, CDR1 is SEHNR, CDR2 FQNEAQ (reference sequence). The DNA for the CDR3 is TGTGCCAGCAGCTCCGGGACAGGGGATACTGAAGCTTTCTTT. It codes for CASSSGTGDTEAFF. Based on the CDR3 plus reference TRBV7-9 and TRBJ1-1, the full variable domain is DTGVSQNPRHKITKRGQNVTFRCDPISEHNRLYWYRQTLGQGPEFLTYFQNEAQLEKSRLLSDRFSAERPKGSFSTLEIQRTEQGDSAMYLCASSSGTGDTEAFFGQGTRLTVV.

The chain is built from TRBV25-1 and TRBJ1-4; a possible D gene is TRBD1 (5 bases). CDR1 and CDR2 from the germline V gene are MGHDK and SYGVNS. V lost 10 bases to trimming and J lost 8 bases, with 20 bases between them. CDR3 length equals 14 residues. The CDR3 spells CATGAGRSTEKLFF. The CDR3 DNA follows: TGTGCCACCGGAGCGGGACGGTCAACCGAAAAACTGTTTTTT.

The V and J genes are TRBV28 and TRBJ2-2; D gene uncertain. Germline assignment: CDR1 MDHEN and CDR2 SYDVKM. This CDR3 has 13 amino acids. The V end was cut by 3 bases, the J end by 10 bases, with 12 bases between. The CDR3 DNA sequence: TGTGCCAGCAGTTTGAATATAGTGGAGGAGCTGTTTTTT. Translation gives CASSLNIVEELFF.

The chain recombines TRBV7-2 with TRBJ2-1, with 9 bases matching TRBD1. V lost 3 bases, J lost 2 bases, and 14 bases stayed unmatched. Germline-derived CDR1 and CDR2 are SGHTA and FQGNSA. The CDR3 totals 19 residues. CDR3 amino acids: CASSFFAGTGFSAYNEQFF. CDR3 DNA sequence: TGTGCCAGCAGCTTCTTCGCGGGGACAGGGTTTTCGGCCTACAATGAGCAGTTCTTC.

With regard to this clone: This sample also contains other DNA sequences that code for the same CDR3. The V gene is TRBV9, the J gene TRBJ1-2, with no clear D. Trimming removed 1 base from V and 3 bases from J, with 10 bases in between. The CDR3 totals 14 residues. Germline V gene data show CDR1 as SGDLS and CDR2 as YYNGEE. The CDR3 DNA is TGTGCCAGCAGCGTATCGGGTGGGGACTATGGCTACACCTTC. This codes for CASSVSGGDYGYTF.

The chain recombines TRBV6-5 with TRBJ1-2; D is ambiguous. V lost 3 bases, J lost 4 bases, and 12 bases lay in between. The CDR3 runs to 14 residues. The V gene's germline CDR1 is MNHEY and CDR2 SVGAGI. CDR3 sequence reads: CASSYIKGSYGYTF. As DNA, the CDR3 is TGTGCCAGCAGTTATATTAAAGGGTCCTATGGCTACACCTTC.

Concerning this clone: This sample includes further DNA sequences coding for the same CDR3. The genes are TRBV28 and TRBJ2-7; TRBD1 might be the D (5 bases). The CDR3 covers 13 residues. Germline V gene lookup returns CDR1 MDHEN and CDR2 SYDVKM. Trimming left V 2 bases short and J 2 bases short, with 7 bases between. Here the CDR3 reads CASSLAGTYEQYF. The CDR3 region has the DNA TGTGCCAGCAGTTTAGCAGGGACCTACGAGCAGTACTTC.